This T cell receptor beta chain was captured by sequencing in a study of T-cell reconstitution after alpha-beta-depleted transplantation in children. Overall study results and limits: The origin of alpha-beta T cells about two months after transplant was reportedly several hundred expanded graft clones. TCRbeta diversity was high at day 60 in some patients (a result of surviving recipient T cells and thymic progenitors). Newly made T cells mostly supplied T-cell counts and diversity one year after transplant.

The TCRbeta library incorporated unique molecular identifiers. TCRdb redid the calling of the PCR reads with MiXCR, one entry per CDR3 protein. The table includes around 31,000 distinct CDR3 sequences, under 6.5% detected once. On this clonotype itself: What it binds is unknown.

The sample was peripheral blood, taken 60 days after TCRalphabeta/CD19-depleted stem cell transplant. This clonotype originated in a child less than two years old who had a stem cell transplant for acute myeloid leukemia, so the T cells may come from the graft donor.

CDR3 loop: CASVGAGGLETQYF. The DNA of the CDR3 is TGTGCCAGCGTCGGAGCGGGAGGCTTAGAGACCCAGTACTTC. The chain recombines TRBV6-1 with TRBJ2-5; 9 nucleotides line up with TRBD2. V dropped 8 bases and J dropped 4; count of bases not matched to a gene: 8. The germline V gene has CDR1 MNHNS and CDR2 SASEGT. The CDR3 is made up of 14 amino acids.